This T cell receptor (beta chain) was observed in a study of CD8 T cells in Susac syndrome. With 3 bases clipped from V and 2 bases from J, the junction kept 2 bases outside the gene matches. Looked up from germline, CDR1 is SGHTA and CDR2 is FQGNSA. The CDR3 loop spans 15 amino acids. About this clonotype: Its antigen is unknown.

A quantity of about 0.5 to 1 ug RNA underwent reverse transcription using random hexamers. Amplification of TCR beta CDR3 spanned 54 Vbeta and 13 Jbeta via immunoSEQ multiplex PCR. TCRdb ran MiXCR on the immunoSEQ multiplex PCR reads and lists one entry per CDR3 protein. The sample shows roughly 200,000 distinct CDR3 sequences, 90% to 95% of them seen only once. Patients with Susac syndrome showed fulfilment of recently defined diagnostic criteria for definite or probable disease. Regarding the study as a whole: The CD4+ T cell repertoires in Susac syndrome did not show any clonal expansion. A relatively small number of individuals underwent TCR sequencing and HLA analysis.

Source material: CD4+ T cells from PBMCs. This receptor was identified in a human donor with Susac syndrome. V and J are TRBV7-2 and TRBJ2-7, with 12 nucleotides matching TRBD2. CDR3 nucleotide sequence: TGTGCCAGCAGCTTTACTAGCGGGGGGACCTACGAGCAGTACTTC. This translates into CASSFTSGGTYEQYF.